The next 30 T cell receptor beta chains were all read from a single sample in a study of vaccination and CD4 T cells after COVID-19. Their recognized antigens are unknown. An Oncomine TCR Beta short-read assay was used to sequence the DNA from cultured CD4+ T cells. TCRdb reprocessed the PCR reads via MiXCR and lists one record per CDR3 protein. The table has about 20,000 distinct CDR3 sequences, about two fifths seen once. Time point indicated: late sampling 161 to 241 days after vaccination in a few convalescent patients. Treatment of the sample: roughly 10-day PBMC culture with coronavirus spike peptide pools or control peptides (ViraFEST assay). The sequencing used CD4+ T cells from blood, cultured in vitro, collected about 7 months after SARS-CoV-2 vaccination. Receptors were obtained from a human donor who had recovered from COVID-19.

This clonotype was seen only a few times. The chain couples TRBV20-1 to TRBJ2-3; D not certain. Germline CDR1 reads DFQATT; CDR2 reads SNEGSKA (reference sequence). V dropped 0 bases and J dropped 2 bases, with 12 bases sitting between them. CDR3 length: 15 residues. CDR3 sequence (DNA): TGCAGTGCTAGAGATCGTAGTACCCCCACAGATACGCAGTATTTT. It codes for CSARDRSTPTDTQYF.

The chain recombines TRBV6-1 with TRBJ2-7, with D possibly called TRBD1 or TRBD2 (6 bases each). The CDR3 spans 14 residues. In germline, CDR1 is MNHNS, CDR2 SASEGT. Deletions cut 7 bases from V and 2 bases from J, with 15 bases between. In nucleotides, the CDR3 is TGTGCCAGCACCCCCCCTGGGGGGCCCTACGAGCAGTACTTC. Translated, it gives CASTPPGGPYEQYF.

The chain is built from TRBV6-5 and TRBJ2-1; no clear D gene. Germline assignment: CDR1 MNHEY and CDR2 SVGAGI. Trimming took off 0 bases at V and 0 bases at J, with 6 bases between the two ends. The CDR3 is 15 amino acids. CDR3: CASSYSAGSYNEQFF. The CDR3 nucleotides read TGTGCCAGCAGTTACTCGGCAGGCTCCTACAATGAGCAGTTCTTC.

The chain combines TRBV20-1 with TRBJ2-7; D is possibly TRBD1 (7 bases). The V gene lost 0 bases and the J gene lost 6 bases, with 15 bases spanning the gap. The germline CDR1 and CDR2 sequences are DFQATT and SNEGSKA (reference sequence). The CDR3 consists of 14 residues. In DNA, the CDR3 is TGCAGTGCTAGAGATCGGAGGGGGCTCGGCGAGCAGTACTTC. Translated, it gives CSARDRRGLGEQYF.

This clonotype appeared a few times. The rearrangement joins TRBV19 to TRBJ2-3; tentatively, D is TRBD2 (6 bases). The CDR3 consists of 16 residues. V was clipped by 5 bases and J by 3 bases, with 18 bases between them. The V gene's germline CDR1 is LNHDA and CDR2 SQIVND (reference sequence). The CDR3 coding sequence is TGTGCCAGTAGTCTCATTGACGGGGGATGGACAGATACGCAGTATTTT. Its translation is CASSLIDGGWTDTQYF. Filled out from reference TRBV19 and TRBJ2-3, the complete variable domain reads DGGITQSPKYLFRKEGQNVTLSCEQNLNHDAMYWYRQDPGQGLRLIYYSQIVNDFQKGDIAEGYSVSREKKESFPLTVTSAQKNPTAFYLCASSLIDGGWTDTQYFGPGTRLTVL.

This sequence joins TRBV11-3 and TRBJ2-5; 12 nucleotides agree with TRBD2. V lost 0 bases, J lost 4 bases, and 6 bases stayed unmatched. This CDR3 spans 17 amino acids. Germline values: CDR1 SGHNT, CDR2 YENEEA. The CDR3 DNA sequence: TGTGCCAGCAGCTTAGACAGGACTAGCGGGATCTCAGAGACCCAGTACTTC. Its translation is CASSLDRTSGISETQYF.

This clonotype was seen only a few times. V gene TRBV10-3 combines with J gene TRBJ2-3, with D possibly matching TRBD2 (5 bases). Trimming cost V 7 bases and J 4 bases, with 12 bases left between them. The CDR3 spans 13 residues. From germline, CDR1 is ENHRY and CDR2 SYGVKD. For the CDR3, the DNA is TGTGCCATCACCCCAAACGGGGCAGATACGCAGTATTTT. It translates to CAITPNGADTQYF.

This clonotype was seen a handful of times. The chain recombines TRBV20-1 with TRBJ2-7; 7 nucleotides match TRBD2. CDR1 and CDR2 (germline): DFQATT, SNEGSKA (reference sequence). Trimming cost V 0 bases and J 7 bases; bases outside gene matches: 9. CDR3 length: 14 residues. The CDR3 DNA sequence: TGCAGTGCTAGAGATGGGAGGGGTTTTGGAGAGCAGTACTTC. This codes for CSARDGRGFGEQYF.

This clonotype was recorded only once. The chain links TRBV7-8 to TRBJ2-3; 8 bases are shared with TRBD2. V dropped 6 bases and J dropped 6; count of bases not matched to a gene: 11. The CDR3 extends over 15 amino acids. Germline V gene data show CDR1 as SGHVS and CDR2 as FQNEAQ. This CDR3 reads CASRTAAGGADTQYF. The CDR3 nucleotides are TGTGCCAGCAGGACCGCTGCGGGGGGCGCGGATACGCAGTATTTT.

The V gene is TRBV20-1, the J gene TRBJ2-5; 9 bases align to TRBD2. The CDR3 extends over 14 amino acids. CDR1 and CDR2 (germline): DFQATT, SNEGSKA (reference sequence). The V and J ends lost 6 bases and 2 bases, in that order; junction bases with no gene match: 7. CDR3 in DNA: TGCAGTGCCCCGCGGGGGGGCTTACAAGAGACCCAGTACTTC. Translating gives CSAPRGGLQETQYF.

The gene calls are TRBV2 and TRBJ2-5; tentative D call: TRBD1 (5 bases). CDR1 and CDR2 from the germline V gene are SNHLY and FYNNEI. This CDR3 region has 13 residues. V was clipped by 6 bases and J by 0 bases, with 8 bases between them. CDR3 nucleotide sequence: TGTGCCAGCAGCAGGGAAAACCAAGAGACCCAGTACTTC. Encoded protein: CASSRENQETQYF.

The chain recombines TRBV20-1 with TRBJ1-4, with a weak D call TRBD1 (6 bases). Trimming shortened V by 4 bases and J by 7 bases, and 13 bases separated the two germline ends. CDR3 length: 13 amino acids. The germline V gene encodes CDR1 DFQATT and CDR2 SNEGSKA (reference sequence). CDR3 nucleotides: TGCAGTGCTACTACAGGGCGGGTTGAAAAACTGTTTTTT. The encoded protein is CSATTGRVEKLFF.

V gene TRBV2 combines with J gene TRBJ2-7; 14 bases map to TRBD2. V lost 6 bases to trimming and J lost 3 bases; unmatched junction nucleotides: 7. The length of the CDR3 is 16 residues. Germline loops: CDR1 SNHLY, CDR2 FYNNEI. CDR3 in amino acids: CASRARTSGGLYEQYF. Written as DNA, the CDR3 is TGTGCCAGCAGGGCCCGGACTAGCGGGGGGCTCTACGAGCAGTACTTC.

This clonotype has only a few counts. V is TRBV7-2 and J is TRBJ2-5; TRBD2 agrees at 7 bases. V lost 4 bases and J lost 5; bases outside the gene matches: 7. Germline V gene sequence: CDR1 SGHTA, CDR2 FQGNSA. The length of the CDR3 is 14 residues. In DNA form, the CDR3 reads TGTGCCAGCAGCTACAATAGCGGGCGGGAGACCCAGTACTTC. It is translated as CASSYNSGRETQYF.

V usage is TRBV19 and J usage is TRBJ1-1; tentatively, D is TRBD1 (5 bases). Germline loops: CDR1 LNHDA, CDR2 SQIVND (reference sequence). The CDR3 has 15 residues. Trimming removed 9 bases at V and 1 base at J, with 18 bases between. The CDR3 loop reads CARYRLRGGNTEAFF. CDR3 in DNA: TGTGCCAGATATCGGTTAAGGGGAGGGAACACTGAAGCTTTCTTT.

The chain employs TRBV20-1 and TRBJ1-1, with no clear D. Germline assignment: CDR1 DFQATT and CDR2 SNEGSKA (reference sequence). V was trimmed by 6 bases and J by 4 bases, leaving 18 bases between them. The CDR3 has 14 amino acids. CDR3 sequence (DNA): TGCAGTGCAGTACATGGGTCGGCGATCACTGAAGCTTTCTTT. Translation gives CSAVHGSAITEAFF.

The chain links TRBV6-2 or TRBV6-3 to TRBJ2-1; 13 bases agree with TRBD2. The trim removed 7 bases at V and 10 bases at J, leaving 4 bases unmatched. Per germline, CDR1 MNHEY and CDR2 SVGEGT. The CDR3 loop spans 13 amino acids. CDR3 sequence: CASNQGLAGEQFF. The CDR3 nucleotides read TGTGCCAGCAACCAGGGACTAGCGGGGGAGCAGTTCTTC.

This clonotype has more than one count but fewer than ten. V gene TRBV7-8 combines with J gene TRBJ2-7; 7 bases are shared with TRBD2. Germline CDR1 reads SGHVS; CDR2 reads FQNEAQ. This CDR3 region has 17 residues. With V trimmed by 5 bases and J by 2 bases, 15 bases remained unmatched. CDR3 residues: CASSRSGAGDGTYEQYF. CDR3 in DNA: TGTGCCAGCAGCCGCTCGGGCGCGGGAGATGGAACCTACGAGCAGTACTTC.

The gene calls are TRBV2 and TRBJ2-7; 9 nucleotides align to TRBD2. Germline CDR1 and CDR2: SNHLY and FYNNEI. The CDR3 has 15 amino acids. V shed 4 bases and J 2 bases; nucleotides not matched to a gene: 6. CDR3 in amino acids: CASSGTRGGAYEQYF. The CDR3 DNA sequence: TGTGCCAGCAGTGGGACGCGGGGGGGGGCCTACGAGCAGTACTTC.

The rearrangement joins TRBV20-1 to TRBJ2-7, with TRBD2 matching over 11 bases. Losses at the gene ends were 2 bases for V and 1 base for J; bases not matched to a gene: 7. This CDR3 comprises 16 residues. Germline V gene sequence: CDR1 DFQATT, CDR2 SNEGSKA (reference sequence). The CDR3 region is CSARSTGTSGSYEQYF. Written as DNA, the CDR3 is TGCAGTGCTAGATCCACCGGGACTAGCGGATCCTACGAGCAGTACTTC.

By its share, this clonotype is medium-sized. This CDR3 reads CSANSGNQPQHF. The CDR3 nucleotides read TGCAGTGCTAACTCTGGCAATCAGCCCCAGCATTTT. The chain uses TRBV20-1 and TRBJ1-5, with D unclear. The CDR3 sequence is 12 residues long. The V gene lost 4 bases and the J gene lost 2 bases, with 6 bases spanning the gap. Germline assignment: CDR1 DFQATT and CDR2 SNEGSKA (reference sequence).

This clonotype was seen a few times. The V gene is TRBV20-1, the J gene TRBJ2-1; D not certain. Germline V CDR1 and CDR2: DFQATT, SNEGSKA (reference sequence). V shed 3 bases and J shed 0 bases, with 18 bases lying between them. CDR3 length equals 17 residues. CDR3 residues: CSASGYEAWSSYNEQFF. DNA for the CDR3: TGCAGTGCTAGCGGCTACGAGGCCTGGAGCTCCTACAATGAGCAGTTCTTC.

This sequence joins TRBV20-1 and TRBJ2-1; D is unresolved. CDR3 length: 10 amino acids. Looked up from germline, CDR1 is DFQATT and CDR2 is SNEGSKA (reference sequence). Trimming left V 6 bases short and J 3 bases short, with 3 bases between. This CDR3 reads CSALYNEQFF. DNA of the CDR3: TGCAGTGCCCTCTACAATGAGCAGTTCTTC.

This rearrangement joins TRBV4-3 to TRBJ2-7; 11 positions match TRBD2. J lost 10 bases, V lost 0 bases, and 8 bases had no gene match. Germline assignment: CDR1 LGHNA and CDR2 YSLEER. There are 15 residues in the CDR3. CDR3 nucleotides: TGCGCCAGCAGCCAAGAGTTACTAGCGGGAGTAAGACAGTACTTC. It encodes CASSQELLAGVRQYF.

This clonotype has only a few counts. The rearrangement uses TRBV7-2 and TRBJ2-3; possibly TRBD1 for D (6 bases). CDR3 length: 15 residues. From germline, CDR1 is SGHTA and CDR2 FQGNSA. Trimming cost V 2 bases and J 1 base, with 10 bases left between them. The CDR3 DNA reads as TGTGCCAGCAGCTTAAGGTCAGGGGGCACAGATACGCAGTATTTT. Protein product: CASSLRSGGTDTQYF. The full variable domain, in which reference TRBV7-2 and TRBJ2-3 provide the parts outside the CDR3, is GAGVSQSPSNKVTEKGKDVELRCDPISGHTALYWYRQSLGQGLEFLIYFQGNSAPDKSGLPSDRFSAERTGGSVSTLTIQRTQQEDSAVYLCASSLRSGGTDTQYFGPGTRLTVL.

J is TRBJ2-3 and V is TRBV20-1; the D gene is possibly TRBD2 (6 bases). The CDR3 is 17 residues long. V was trimmed by 0 bases and J by 3 bases, leaving 19 bases between them. Looked up from germline, CDR1 is DFQATT and CDR2 is SNEGSKA (reference sequence). CDR3 sequence (DNA): TGCAGTGCTAGAGATTGGCTTCGGGGGAGTGTGACAGATACGCAGTATTTT. Amino acid sequence: CSARDWLRGSVTDTQYF.

This clonotype was counted ten times or more. The chain links TRBV7-9 to TRBJ1-2, with TRBD1 identical over 7 bases. J lost 8 bases, V lost 5 bases, and 11 bases had no gene match. CDR1 and CDR2 (germline): SEHNR, FQNEAQ (reference sequence). This CDR3 region has 14 residues. CDR3 DNA sequence: TGTGCCAGCAGCAAAACAACAGGGGTTTGGGGCTACACCTTC. The encoded protein is CASSKTTGVWGYTF.

The chain combines TRBV5-1 with TRBJ2-7; D is uncertain. V was cut by 7 bases and J by 3 bases, with 14 bases left in between. This CDR3 is built from 13 residues. The germline CDR1 and CDR2 sequences are SGHRS and YFSETQ. This CDR3 reads CASRMGTNYEQYF. The CDR3 DNA follows: TGCGCCAGCCGGATGGGAACTAACTACGAGCAGTACTTC.

This clonotype has just a few counts. The gene calls are TRBV7-9 and TRBJ2-5; 11 bases are a match to TRBD2. The CDR3 is 16 residues long. V shed 5 bases, J shed 5 bases, and the junction held 10 bases outside the gene matches. Germline CDR1 SEHNR, CDR2 FQNEAQ (reference sequence). In nucleotides, the CDR3 is TGTGCCAGCAGCCCTTGGCTAGCGGGGGGTTTTGAGACCCAGTACTTC. Protein product: CASSPWLAGGFETQYF.

V and J are TRBV5-4 and TRBJ2-1, with 12 bases that match TRBD2. V dropped 2 bases and J dropped 13; count of bases not matched to a gene: 1. CDR1 and CDR2 from the germline V gene are SGHNT and YYREEE (reference sequence). The CDR3 consists of 12 residues. The CDR3 sequence: CASSLLAGGQFF. As DNA, the CDR3 is TGTGCCAGCAGCTTACTAGCGGGAGGTCAGTTCTTC.